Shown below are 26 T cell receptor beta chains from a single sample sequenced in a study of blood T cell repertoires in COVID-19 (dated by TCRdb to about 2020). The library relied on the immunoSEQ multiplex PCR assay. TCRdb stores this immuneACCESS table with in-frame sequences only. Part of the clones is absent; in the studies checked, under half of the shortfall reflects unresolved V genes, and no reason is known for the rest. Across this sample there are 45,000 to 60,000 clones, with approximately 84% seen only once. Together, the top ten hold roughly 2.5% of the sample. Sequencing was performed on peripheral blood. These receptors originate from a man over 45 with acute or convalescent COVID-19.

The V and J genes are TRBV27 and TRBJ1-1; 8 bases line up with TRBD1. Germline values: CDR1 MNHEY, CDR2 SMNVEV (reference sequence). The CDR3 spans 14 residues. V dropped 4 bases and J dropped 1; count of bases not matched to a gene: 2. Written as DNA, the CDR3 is TGTGCCAGCAGTTCAGACAGGGGGAACACTGAAGCTTTCTTT. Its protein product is CASSSDRGNTEAFF.

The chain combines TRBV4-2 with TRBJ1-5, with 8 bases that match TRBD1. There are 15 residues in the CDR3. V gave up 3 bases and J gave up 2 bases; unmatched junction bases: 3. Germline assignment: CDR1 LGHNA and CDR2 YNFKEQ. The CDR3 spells CASSHLTGGNQPQHF. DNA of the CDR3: TGTGCCAGCAGCCATTTGACAGGGGGCAATCAGCCCCAGCATTTT.

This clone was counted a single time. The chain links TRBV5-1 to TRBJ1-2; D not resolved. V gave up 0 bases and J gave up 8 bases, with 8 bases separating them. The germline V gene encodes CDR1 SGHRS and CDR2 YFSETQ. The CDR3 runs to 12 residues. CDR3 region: CASSLGPGGYTF. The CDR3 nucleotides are TGCGCCAGCAGCTTGGGGCCGGGGGGCTACACCTTC.

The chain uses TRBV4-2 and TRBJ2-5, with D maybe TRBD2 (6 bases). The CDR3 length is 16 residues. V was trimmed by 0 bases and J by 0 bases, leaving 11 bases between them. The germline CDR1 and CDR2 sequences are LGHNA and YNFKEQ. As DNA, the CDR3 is TGTGCCAGCAGCCAAGACCGGGGGAGGAACCAAGAGACCCAGTACTTC. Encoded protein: CASSQDRGRNQETQYF.

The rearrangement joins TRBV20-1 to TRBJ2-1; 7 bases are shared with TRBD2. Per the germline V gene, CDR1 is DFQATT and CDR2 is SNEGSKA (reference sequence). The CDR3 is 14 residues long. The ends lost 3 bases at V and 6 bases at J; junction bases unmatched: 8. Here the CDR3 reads CSASWGSGVNEQFF. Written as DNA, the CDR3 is TGCAGTGCTAGTTGGGGGAGCGGGGTCAATGAGCAGTTCTTC.

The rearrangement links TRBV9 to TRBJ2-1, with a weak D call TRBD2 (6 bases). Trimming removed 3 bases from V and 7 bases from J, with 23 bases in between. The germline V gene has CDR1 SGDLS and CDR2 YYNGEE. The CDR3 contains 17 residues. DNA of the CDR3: TGTGCCAGCAGCGGGGGGGAAGGCAGGTTGGGAATTAATGAGCAGTTCTTC. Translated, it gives CASSGGEGRLGINEQFF. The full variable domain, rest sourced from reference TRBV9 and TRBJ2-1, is DSGVTQTPKHLITATGQRVTLRCSPRSGDLSVYWYQQSLDQGLQFLIQYYNGEERAKGNILERFSAQQFPDLHSELNLSSLELGDSALYFCASSGGEGRLGINEQFFGPGTRLTVL.

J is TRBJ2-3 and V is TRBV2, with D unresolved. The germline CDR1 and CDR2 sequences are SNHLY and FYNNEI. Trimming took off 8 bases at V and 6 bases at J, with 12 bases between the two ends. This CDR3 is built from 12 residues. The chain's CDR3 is CASRPFGDTQYF. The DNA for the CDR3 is TGTGCCAGCCGTCCATTCGGGGATACGCAGTATTTT.

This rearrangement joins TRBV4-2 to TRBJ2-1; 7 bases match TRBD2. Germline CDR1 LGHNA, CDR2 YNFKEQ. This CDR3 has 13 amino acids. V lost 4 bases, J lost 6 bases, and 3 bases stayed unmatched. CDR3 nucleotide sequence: TGTGCCAGCAGCCCTCGGACTAGCAATGAGCAGTTCTTC. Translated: CASSPRTSNEQFF.

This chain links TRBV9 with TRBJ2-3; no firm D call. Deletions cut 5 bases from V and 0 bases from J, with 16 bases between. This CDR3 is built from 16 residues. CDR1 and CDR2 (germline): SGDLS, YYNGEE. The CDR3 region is CASSTAASSSTDTQYF. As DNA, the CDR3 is TGTGCCAGCAGTACCGCGGCTTCTTCTAGCACAGATACGCAGTATTTT.

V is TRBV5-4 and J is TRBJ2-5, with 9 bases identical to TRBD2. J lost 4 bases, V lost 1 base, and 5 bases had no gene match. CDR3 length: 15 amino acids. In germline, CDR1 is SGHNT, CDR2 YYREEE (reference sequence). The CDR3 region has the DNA TGTGCCAGCAGCTTGCCAGCGGGGGGTGGAGAGACCCAGTACTTC. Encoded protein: CASSLPAGGGETQYF. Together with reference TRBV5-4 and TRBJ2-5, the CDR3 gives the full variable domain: ETGVTQSPTHLIKTRGQQVTLRCSSQSGHNTVSWYQQALGQGPQFIFQYYREEENGRGNFPPRFSGLQFPNYSSELNVNALELDDSALYLCASSLPAGGGETQYFGPGTRLLVL.

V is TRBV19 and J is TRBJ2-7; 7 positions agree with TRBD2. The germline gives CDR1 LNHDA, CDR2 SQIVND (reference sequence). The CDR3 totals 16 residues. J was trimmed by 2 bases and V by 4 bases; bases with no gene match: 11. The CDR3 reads CASSTTTKLAAYEQYF. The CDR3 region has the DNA TGTGCCAGTAGTACCACCACCAAGCTAGCGGCCTACGAGCAGTACTTC.

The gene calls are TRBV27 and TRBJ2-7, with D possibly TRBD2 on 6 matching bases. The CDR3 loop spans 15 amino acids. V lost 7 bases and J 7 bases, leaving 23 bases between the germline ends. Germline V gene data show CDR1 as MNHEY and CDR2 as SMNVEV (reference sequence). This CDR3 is CASTLFAGILGEQYF. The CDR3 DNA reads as TGTGCCAGCACCCTCTTCGCGGGAATCTTAGGGGAGCAGTACTTC.

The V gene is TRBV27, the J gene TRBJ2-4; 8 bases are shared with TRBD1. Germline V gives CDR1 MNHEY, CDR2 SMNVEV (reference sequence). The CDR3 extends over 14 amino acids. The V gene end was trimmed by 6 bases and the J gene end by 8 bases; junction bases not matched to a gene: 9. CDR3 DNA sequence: TGTGCCAGCAGACCGGACAGGGCCACATACATTCAGTACTTC. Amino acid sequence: CASRPDRATYIQYF.

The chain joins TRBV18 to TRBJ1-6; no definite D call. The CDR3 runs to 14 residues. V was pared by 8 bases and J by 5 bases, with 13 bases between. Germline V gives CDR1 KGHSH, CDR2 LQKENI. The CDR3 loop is CASHLRVDNSPLHF. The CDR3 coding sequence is TGTGCCAGCCACCTCCGGGTCGATAATTCACCCCTCCACTTT.

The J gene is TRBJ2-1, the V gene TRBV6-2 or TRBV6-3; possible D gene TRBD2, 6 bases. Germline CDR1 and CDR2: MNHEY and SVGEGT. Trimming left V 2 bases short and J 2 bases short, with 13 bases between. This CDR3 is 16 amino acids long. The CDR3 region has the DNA TGTGCCAGCAGTTACAATCGGGGGATTGCCTACAATGAGCAGTTCTTC. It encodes CASSYNRGIAYNEQFF.

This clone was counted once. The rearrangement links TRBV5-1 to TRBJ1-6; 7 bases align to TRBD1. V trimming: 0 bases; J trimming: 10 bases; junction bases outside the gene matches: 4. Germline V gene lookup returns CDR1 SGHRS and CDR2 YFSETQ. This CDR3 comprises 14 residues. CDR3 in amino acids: CASSLGQGGSPLHF. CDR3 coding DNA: TGCGCCAGCAGCTTGGGACAGGGAGGCTCACCCCTCCACTTT.

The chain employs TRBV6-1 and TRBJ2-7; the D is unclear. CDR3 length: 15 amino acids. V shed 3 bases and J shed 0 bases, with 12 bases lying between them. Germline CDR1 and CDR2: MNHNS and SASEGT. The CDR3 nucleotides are TGTGCCAGCAGTGAGGAGTTCTTAAGCTCCTACGAGCAGTACTTC. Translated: CASSEEFLSSYEQYF.

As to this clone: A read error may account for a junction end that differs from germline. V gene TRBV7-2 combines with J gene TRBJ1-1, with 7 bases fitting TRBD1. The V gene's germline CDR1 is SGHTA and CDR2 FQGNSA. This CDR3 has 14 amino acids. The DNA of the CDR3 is TGTGCCAGCAGCTTAGCGCCTGACAGGGACCCTTATGGTTTT. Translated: CASSLAPDRDPYGF.

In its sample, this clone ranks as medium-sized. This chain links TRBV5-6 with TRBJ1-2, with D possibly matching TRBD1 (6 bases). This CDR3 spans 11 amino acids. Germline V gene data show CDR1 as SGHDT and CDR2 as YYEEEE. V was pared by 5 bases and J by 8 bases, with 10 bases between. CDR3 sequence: CASSPGEGYTF. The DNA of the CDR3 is TGTGCCAGCAGTCCAGGGGAGGGCTACACCTTC.

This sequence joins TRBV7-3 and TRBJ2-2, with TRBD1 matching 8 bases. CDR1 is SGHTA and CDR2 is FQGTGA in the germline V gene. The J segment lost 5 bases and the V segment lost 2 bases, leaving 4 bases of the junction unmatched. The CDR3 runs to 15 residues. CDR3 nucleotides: TGTGCCAGCAGCTTACGCAGGACAGGGACCGGGGAGCTGTTTTTT. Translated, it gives CASSLRRTGTGELFF.

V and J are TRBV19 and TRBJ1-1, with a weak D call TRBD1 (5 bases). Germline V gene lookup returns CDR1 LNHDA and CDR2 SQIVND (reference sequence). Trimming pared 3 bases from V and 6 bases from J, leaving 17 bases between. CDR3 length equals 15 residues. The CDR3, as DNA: TGTGCCAGTAGTATCGGTGGGGCCCCAGCCGCTGAAGCTTTCTTT. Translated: CASSIGGAPAAEAFF.

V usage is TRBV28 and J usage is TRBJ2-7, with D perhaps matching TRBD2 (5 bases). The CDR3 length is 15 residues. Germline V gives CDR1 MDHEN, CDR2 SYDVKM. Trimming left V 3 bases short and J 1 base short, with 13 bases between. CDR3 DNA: TGTGCCAGCAGTTTTGCGAGAAAGCGGTCCTACGAGCAGTACTTC. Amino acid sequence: CASSFARKRSYEQYF.

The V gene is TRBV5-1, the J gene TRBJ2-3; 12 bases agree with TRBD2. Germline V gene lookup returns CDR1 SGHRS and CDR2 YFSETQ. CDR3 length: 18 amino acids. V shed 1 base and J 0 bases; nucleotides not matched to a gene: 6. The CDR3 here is CASSLTSGGKRSTDTQYF. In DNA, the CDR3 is TGCGCCAGCAGCTTGACTAGCGGGGGGAAGAGAAGCACAGATACGCAGTATTTT.

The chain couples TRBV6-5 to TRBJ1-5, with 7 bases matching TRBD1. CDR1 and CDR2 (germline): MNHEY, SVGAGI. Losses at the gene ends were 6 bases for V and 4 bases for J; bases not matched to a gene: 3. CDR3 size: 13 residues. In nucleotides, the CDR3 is TGTGCCAGCAGAGGGACAGAAAATCAGCCCCAGCATTTT. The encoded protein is CASRGTENQPQHF.

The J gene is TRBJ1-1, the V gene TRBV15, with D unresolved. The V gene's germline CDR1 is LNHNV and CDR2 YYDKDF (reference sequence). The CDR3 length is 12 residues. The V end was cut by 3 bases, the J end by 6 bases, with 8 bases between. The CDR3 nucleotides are TGTGCCACCAGCAGGCGGGAGGCTGAAGCTTTCTTT. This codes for CATSRREAEAFF.

The chain's CDR3 is CASSDGQGDGTEAFF. The CDR3 DNA follows: TGTGCCAGTAGTGACGGACAGGGGGATGGCACTGAAGCTTTCTTT. V is TRBV19 and J is TRBJ1-1; TRBD1 aligns across 10 bases. The germline V gene has CDR1 LNHDA and CDR2 SQIVND (reference sequence). The length of the CDR3 is 15 residues. With 5 bases clipped from V and 4 bases from J, the junction kept 7 bases outside the gene matches.